This T cell receptor beta chain was recorded in a study of blood T cell repertoires in COVID-19. In the study overall: Sites across the United States, Italy and Spain contributed samples from acute and convalescent COVID-19. Sample material is recorded as cDNA or gDNA derived from T cells, B-cell-depleted T cells, or PBMCs.

The CDR3 covers 12 residues. Per the germline V gene, CDR1 is SGHDT and CDR2 is YYEEEE. V lost 6 bases and J 6 bases, leaving 12 bases between the germline ends. Per the original methods: By means of reference gene primer amplification, nucleated cell counts were estimated. Some clones are missing from TCRdb's copy, which holds only in-frame ones; the method was immunoSEQ multiplex PCR. V and J calls and clone size come straight from that table; D and trimming were deduced from the DNA. The sample lists 400,000 to 500,000 clones, 80% to 90% occurring once. This sequence joins TRBV5-6 and TRBJ1-2; D not certain. The clonotype comes from a woman in her twenties or thirties with active or convalescent COVID-19. The sequenced material came from peripheral blood. The DNA for the CDR3 is TGTGCCAGCACCCGCGGCGTCGATGGCTACACCTTC. This translates into CASTRGVDGYTF.